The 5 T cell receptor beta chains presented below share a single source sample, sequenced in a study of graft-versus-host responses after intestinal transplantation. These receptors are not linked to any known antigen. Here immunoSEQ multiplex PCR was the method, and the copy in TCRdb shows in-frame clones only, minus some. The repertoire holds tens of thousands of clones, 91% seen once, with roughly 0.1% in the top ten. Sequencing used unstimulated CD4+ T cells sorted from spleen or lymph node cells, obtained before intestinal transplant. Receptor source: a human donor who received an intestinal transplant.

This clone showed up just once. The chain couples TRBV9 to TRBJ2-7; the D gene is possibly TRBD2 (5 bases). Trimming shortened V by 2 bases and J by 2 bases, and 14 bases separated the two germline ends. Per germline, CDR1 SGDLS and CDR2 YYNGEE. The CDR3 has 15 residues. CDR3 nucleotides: TGTGCCAGCAGCGTTTCCCCGGGTAGCGCCTACGAGCAGTACTTC. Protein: CASSVSPGSAYEQYF.

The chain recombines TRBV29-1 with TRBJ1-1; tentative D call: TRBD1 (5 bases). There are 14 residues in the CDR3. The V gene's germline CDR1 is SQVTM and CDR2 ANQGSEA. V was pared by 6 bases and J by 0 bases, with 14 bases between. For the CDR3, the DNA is TGCAGCGTCGATTGGGGCGGATTGAACACTGAAGCTTTCTTT. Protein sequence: CSVDWGGLNTEAFF.

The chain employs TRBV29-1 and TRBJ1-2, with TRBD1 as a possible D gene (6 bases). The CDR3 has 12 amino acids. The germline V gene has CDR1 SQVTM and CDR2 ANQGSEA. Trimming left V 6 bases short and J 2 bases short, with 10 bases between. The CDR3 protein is CSVTQGNYGYTF. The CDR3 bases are TGCAGCGTCACACAGGGAAACTATGGCTACACCTTC.

As DNA, the CDR3 is TGTGCCATCAGTGATTTGACACAGTCTGGAAACACCATATATTTT. It codes for CAISDLTQSGNTIYF. The gene calls are TRBV10-3 and TRBJ1-3, with D unresolved. Trimming left V 3 bases short and J 1 base short, with 10 bases between. Germline CDR1 is ENHRY and CDR2 is SYGVKD. This CDR3 has 15 residues.

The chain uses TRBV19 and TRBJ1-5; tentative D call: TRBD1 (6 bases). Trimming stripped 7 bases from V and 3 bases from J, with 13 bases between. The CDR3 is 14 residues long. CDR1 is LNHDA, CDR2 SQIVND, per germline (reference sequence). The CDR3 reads CASNPDSFNQPQHF. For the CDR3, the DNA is TGTGCCAGTAACCCGGACAGCTTCAATCAGCCCCAGCATTTT.